Below, 9 T cell receptor beta chains from the same sample are listed, as sequenced in a study of T-cell memory formation after mild COVID-19 (TCRdb year 2021). The library was made by 5' RACE. The sequencer listed for this sample is Illumina NovaSeq 6000. TCRdb passed the public sequencing reads through fastp at Q25 and MiXCR, retaining productive beta sequences. Rows with a matching CDR3 protein are joined into one entry that keeps the most common DNA and genes. For this sample there are roughly 600,000 distinct CDR3 sequences; over 15% appear just once. The ten largest clonotypes hold about 11% of the sample. The sequenced sample was PBMCs or a T cell subset sorted from them (not recorded which). These receptors all come from an adult woman who had mild COVID-19 (a few samples of this study predate the infection). The sample titles of this study are shuffled in the database, so cell type and time point are left out; the donor was told from shared clones.

The rearrangement joins TRBV29-1 to TRBJ1-4; D might be TRBD1 (5 bases). The V gene's germline CDR1 is SQVTM and CDR2 ANQGSEA. V was trimmed by 6 bases and J by 7 bases, leaving 15 bases between them. This CDR3 region has 13 residues. The CDR3 sequence: CSVDGAAGEKLFF. The DNA for the CDR3 is TGCAGCGTGGACGGGGCGGCAGGTGAAAAACTGTTTTTT.

V and J are TRBV6-6 and TRBJ2-5; the D gene is possibly TRBD1 (7 bases). V lost 6 bases and J 4 bases, leaving 18 bases between the germline ends. The CDR3 sequence is 15 residues long. Germline V gene lookup returns CDR1 MNHNY and CDR2 SVGAGI (reference sequence). As DNA, the CDR3 is TGTGCCAGCAGCAGGGGGGTGGAGAAGGGAGAGACCCAGTACTTC. Translation gives CASSRGVEKGETQYF.

CDR3 nucleotides: TGCGCCAGCAGTCCACGACGAAACACCGGGGAGCTGTTTTTT. This codes for CASSPRRNTGELFF. J is TRBJ2-2 and V is TRBV5-1, with no clear D. The V gene's germline CDR1 is SGHRS and CDR2 YFSETQ. The CDR3 length is 14 residues. Trimming cost V 5 bases and J 2 bases, with 10 bases left between them.

Only a few counts were recorded for this clonotype. The chain links TRBV12-3 or TRBV12-4 to TRBJ1-2, with TRBD1 as a possible D gene (6 bases). This CDR3 is 17 amino acids long. Deletions cut 1 base from V and 4 bases from J, with 19 bases between. The CDR3, as DNA: TGTGCCAGCAGTTTAGGGCCTGGAAAGGGGGTGCCCTATGGCTACACCTTC. Its protein product is CASSLGPGKGVPYGYTF.

V is TRBV9 and J is TRBJ2-1, with D perhaps being TRBD1 or TRBD2 (5 bases each). Trimming pared 4 bases from V and 9 bases from J, leaving 11 bases between. Germline V gives CDR1 SGDLS, CDR2 YYNGEE. The CDR3 runs 12 residues. The CDR3 loop reads CASSPGPFEQFF. Written as DNA, the CDR3 is TGTGCCAGCAGCCCGGGGCCGTTTGAGCAGTTCTTC.

This clonotype was seen a handful of times. The J gene is TRBJ1-3, the V gene TRBV6-4; D remains ambiguous. The germline V gene encodes CDR1 MRHNA and CDR2 SNTAGT. This CDR3 is built from 14 residues. Trimming removed 3 bases from V and 0 bases from J, with 6 bases in between. The CDR3 DNA reads as TGTGCCAGCAGTGAAAGGGTCTCTGGAAACACCATATATTTT. This translates into CASSERVSGNTIYF.

This clonotype was counted only a few times. The chain has TRBV4-3 and TRBJ2-7; 11 bases line up with TRBD1. CDR3 length: 17 amino acids. Germline CDR1 reads LGHNA; CDR2 reads YSLEER. The V and J ends lost 4 bases and 0 bases, in that order; junction bases with no gene match: 8. The CDR3 DNA is TGCGCCAGCAGCCGCTGGCCCGGACAGGGGGCCTCCTACGAGCAGTACTTC. It encodes CASSRWPGQGASYEQYF.

The chain links TRBV4-2 to TRBJ1-2; 7 bases line up with TRBD1. This CDR3 has 15 amino acids. V lost 0 bases and J lost 1; bases outside the gene matches: 2. The germline V gene has CDR1 LGHNA and CDR2 YNFKEQ. The CDR3 loop reads CASSQDGTVNYGYTF. The CDR3 coding sequence is TGTGCCAGCAGCCAAGACGGGACAGTTAACTATGGCTACACCTTC.

This clonotype appeared a few times. CDR3 sequence: CASSHGTDYTF. CDR3 coding DNA: TGTGCCAGCAGTCACGGGACTGACTACACCTTC. The rearrangement joins TRBV6-2 or TRBV6-3 to TRBJ1-2, with D possibly matching TRBD1 (5 bases). V lost 5 bases and J lost 10, with 11 bases in between. CDR1 MNHEY and CDR2 SVGEGT come from the germline V gene. This CDR3 is built from 11 residues.